The 31 T cell receptor beta chains listed next were all sequenced from one sample in a study of human T cells and chemical hapten exposure. The time point denotes: patch test 1, 2 weeks after DPC sensitization. Treatment defined: therapeutic diphenylcyclopropenone sensitization with weekly scalp DPC. TCRdb reprocessed the RACE reads with MiXCR, giving one entry per CDR3 protein. Of fewer than 95,000 distinct CDR3 sequences in the sample, about 11% are singletons; the top ten hold 2% to 2.5%. The sequencing here drew on whole blood, taken in connection with sensitization to the hapten diphenylcyclopropenone (DPC). Source of these receptors: a man in his forties with alopecia areata. Some clones in this sample may be carry-over from other donors' samples.

This clonotype was seen a few times. The chain joins TRBV27 to TRBJ2-2; D is unresolved. The V and J ends lost 1 base and 6 bases respectively, with 9 bases between them. CDR1 and CDR2 (germline): MNHEY, SMNVEV (reference sequence). The CDR3 has 14 residues. The CDR3 spells CASSLFGLAGELFF. DNA of the CDR3: TGTGCCAGCAGTTTATTTGGTTTGGCCGGGGAGCTGTTTTTT.

In its sample, this clonotype was seen many times. The chain carries TRBV6-2 or TRBV6-3 and TRBJ1-5; a weak D match, TRBD1 (6 bases). The CDR3 covers 17 residues. V gave up 5 bases and J gave up 4 bases, with 21 bases separating them. CDR1 and CDR2 from the germline V gene are MNHEY and SVGEGT. This CDR3 is CASSPGQLARGNQPQHF. DNA for the CDR3: TGTGCCAGCAGTCCCGGACAGCTAGCTAGAGGGAATCAGCCCCAGCATTTT.

This sequence joins TRBV6-5 and TRBJ2-1; D gene ambiguous. The CDR3 length is 15 residues. V dropped 6 bases and J dropped 4 bases, with 16 bases sitting between them. Germline V gene data show CDR1 as MNHEY and CDR2 as SVGAGI. CDR3 nucleotides: TGTGCCAGCAGGAACGACATCCTTGAGTACAATGAGCAGTTCTTC. Protein product: CASRNDILEYNEQFF.

This clonotype appeared a few times. This chain connects TRBV19 to TRBJ1-3; D is ambiguous. Germline-derived CDR1 and CDR2 are LNHDA and SQIVND (reference sequence). V lost 8 bases to trimming and J lost 0 bases, with 14 bases between them. CDR3 length: 15 residues. In DNA, the CDR3 is TGTGCCAGTTCCTACGATGCTCTCTCTGGAAACACCATATATTTT. Translation: CASSYDALSGNTIYF.

DNA for the CDR3: TGTGCCAGCAGTTACTCGAATCTAGCGGGAGAAGAGACCCAGTACTTC. It is translated as CASSYSNLAGEETQYF. The chain employs TRBV6-5 and TRBJ2-5, with 10 nucleotides matching TRBD2. V gave up 0 bases and J gave up 3 bases; unmatched junction bases: 4. This CDR3 is 16 amino acids long. The V gene's germline CDR1 is MNHEY and CDR2 SVGAGI.

This clonotype was seen more than once but under ten times. V and J are TRBV18 and TRBJ1-1; 7 bases are a match to TRBD1. V dropped 5 bases and J dropped 5; count of bases not matched to a gene: 11. The germline V gene encodes CDR1 KGHSH and CDR2 LQKENI. The CDR3 loop spans 15 amino acids. CDR3: CASSSESGGRTEAFF. The CDR3 nucleotides read TGTGCCAGCTCATCTGAATCAGGGGGTCGAACTGAAGCTTTCTTT.

This clonotype was picked up a small number of times. The chain recombines TRBV27 with TRBJ2-7; 7 nucleotides match TRBD2. The CDR3 totals 13 residues. J was trimmed by 3 bases and V by 2 bases; bases with no gene match: 1. Germline V lookup: CDR1 MNHEY, CDR2 SMNVEV (reference sequence). The CDR3 is CASSLGLVYEQYF. The CDR3 DNA is TGTGCCAGCAGTTTAGGACTAGTCTACGAGCAGTACTTC.

The sample holds a few counts of this clonotype. The V and J genes are TRBV28 and TRBJ2-5, with D possibly matching TRBD1 (6 bases). Per the germline V gene, CDR1 is MDHEN and CDR2 is SYDVKM. The CDR3 consists of 15 residues. With 4 bases removed from V and 4 bases from J, the gap between germline ends came to 16 bases. DNA for the CDR3: TGTGCCAGCAGTTCCCCGGACAGATGGACAGAGACCCAGTACTTC. Protein sequence: CASSSPDRWTETQYF.

The sample holds a few counts of this clonotype. This sequence joins TRBV27 and TRBJ2-7; 8 positions match TRBD1. With 6 bases clipped from V and 7 bases from J, the junction kept 11 bases outside the gene matches. Germline CDR1 and CDR2: MNHEY and SMNVEV (reference sequence). This CDR3 spans 14 amino acids. This chain's CDR3 is CASSPRQGLGEQYF. The CDR3 DNA reads TGTGCCAGCAGCCCAAGACAGGGGCTGGGGGAGCAGTACTTC.

This clonotype was observed many times. The chain is built from TRBV4-1 and TRBJ1-2, with a weak D call TRBD1 (5 bases). CDR1 is MGHRA, CDR2 YSYEKL, per germline. The CDR3 runs to 13 residues. Trimming left V 0 bases short and J 4 bases short, with 6 bases between. The CDR3 spells CASSQEGGYGYTF. Here the CDR3 DNA reads TGCGCCAGCAGCCAAGAGGGGGGCTATGGCTACACCTTC.

This clonotype was seen a handful of times. The V gene is TRBV2, the J gene TRBJ2-7; D is perhaps TRBD1 (6 bases). Looked up from germline, CDR1 is SNHLY and CDR2 is FYNNEI. The CDR3 spans 14 residues. The germline V and J ends were trimmed by 6 bases and 5 bases, with 17 bases remaining between them. CDR3 protein: CASSRTVSRNEQYF. The CDR3 nucleotides are TGTGCCAGCAGCCGGACAGTGTCCCGAAACGAGCAGTACTTC.

Concerning this clonotype itself: Germline is not matched at one junction end, which may reflect a read error. The chain combines TRBV12-3 or TRBV12-4 with TRBJ2-1; D might be TRBD1 (6 bases). This CDR3 comprises 14 residues. CDR3 nucleotide sequence: TGTGCCAGCAGTCCTTCAACAGGGCCAGATGAGCGGTTCTTC. This gives the protein CASSPSTGPDERFF.

This clonotype was observed a handful of times. The chain is built from TRBV29-1 and TRBJ2-3; 8 bases line up with TRBD1. Germline CDR1 SQVTM, CDR2 ANQGSEA. The junction had 12 bases not matched to a gene; V was cut back by 4 bases and J by 6 bases. The CDR3 covers 15 residues. In DNA form, the CDR3 reads TGCAGCGTTGTCTACCGGGACAGGTCCTCTGATACGCAGTATTTT. Its translation is CSVVYRDRSSDTQYF.

V usage is TRBV6-5 and J usage is TRBJ2-3; 12 bases are shared with TRBD1. CDR1 MNHEY and CDR2 SVGAGI come from the germline V gene. The CDR3 runs to 16 residues. Unmatched junction bases numbered 3, after V lost 1 base and J lost 4 bases. CDR3 DNA sequence: TGTGCCAGCAGTTACTGGGGACAGGGGGCGTCAGATACGCAGTATTTT. It specifies CASSYWGQGASDTQYF.

This clonotype was counted ten times or more. This chain joins TRBV6-1 and TRBJ2-3; TRBD2 matches 10 bases. V was clipped by 6 bases and J by 4 bases; unmatched bases: 4. CDR1 MNHNS and CDR2 SASEGT come from the germline V gene. The CDR3 is made up of 14 amino acids. CDR3 DNA: TGTGCCAGCAGGAGCGGGAGGGTCCCAGATACGCAGTATTTT. Translation: CASRSGRVPDTQYF.

This clonotype showed up just a few times. The chain joins TRBV20-1 to TRBJ2-3; TRBD2 agrees at 7 bases. This CDR3 comprises 15 residues. V gave up 0 bases and J gave up 3 bases; unmatched junction bases: 6. CDR1 and CDR2 (germline): DFQATT, SNEGSKA (reference sequence). The CDR3 is CSAREAGKGTDTQYF. Written as DNA, the CDR3 is TGCAGTGCTAGAGAAGCGGGAAAGGGGACAGATACGCAGTATTTT.

In its sample, this clonotype was seen a few times. The chain recombines TRBV11-2 with TRBJ2-1, with TRBD2 identical over 9 bases. The junction had 22 bases not matched to a gene; V was cut back by 5 bases and J by 2 bases. Per the germline V gene, CDR1 is SGHAT and CDR2 is FQNNGV. The CDR3 spans 21 residues. The CDR3 nucleotides are TGTGCCAGCAGCGGTCCTTCGCGAGGGACAATGCCTAGCGGGACCTACAATGAGCAGTTCTTC. This sequence encodes CASSGPSRGTMPSGTYNEQFF. Drawing the rest from reference TRBV11-2 and TRBJ2-1, the complete variable domain is EAGVAQSPRYKIIEKRQSVAFWCNPISGHATLYWYQQILGQGPKLLIQFQNNGVVDDSQLPKDRFSAERLKGVDSTLKIQPAKLEDSAVYLCASSGPSRGTMPSGTYNEQFFGPGTRLTVL.

This chain uses TRBV2 with TRBJ1-2; TRBD1 aligns across 7 bases. CDR3 size: 13 residues. Germline values: CDR1 SNHLY, CDR2 FYNNEI. With V trimmed by 0 bases and J by 8 bases, 3 bases remained unmatched. CDR3 nucleotide sequence: TGTGCCAGCAGTGAAGCGCGGGACAGAGGCTACACCTTC. Protein: CASSEARDRGYTF.

This clonotype was picked up many times. This sequence joins TRBV18 and TRBJ2-5; D remains ambiguous. The V gene's germline CDR1 is KGHSH and CDR2 LQKENI. The CDR3 runs to 12 residues. V lost 6 bases, J lost 3 bases, and 8 bases lay in between. The CDR3 protein is CASSVKEETQYF. For the CDR3, the DNA is TGTGCCAGCTCGGTTAAGGAAGAGACCCAGTACTTC.

The chain is built from TRBV11-2 and TRBJ2-5; a weak D match, TRBD1 (6 bases). Trimming cost V 1 base and J 5 bases, with 17 bases left between them. This CDR3 spans 16 amino acids. Per the germline V gene, CDR1 is SGHAT and CDR2 is FQNNGV. The chain's CDR3 is CASSLAQTGSRETQYF. DNA for the CDR3: TGTGCCAGCAGCTTAGCCCAAACAGGGTCTCGGGAGACCCAGTACTTC.

The V and J genes are TRBV19 and TRBJ2-1; 7 nucleotides align to TRBD2. The CDR3 is 17 amino acids. Trimming removed 5 bases from V and 6 bases from J; junction bases left unmatched: 16. Germline V gene lookup returns CDR1 LNHDA and CDR2 SQIVND (reference sequence). This CDR3 is CASSDLGAGLGGNEQFF. The CDR3 DNA sequence: TGTGCCAGTAGTGACCTGGGAGCGGGGCTCGGGGGCAATGAGCAGTTCTTC.

The sample holds many counts of this clonotype. The rearrangement links TRBV20-1 to TRBJ2-3, with D perhaps matching TRBD2 (7 bases). The CDR3 runs 14 residues. The germline V and J ends were trimmed by 0 bases and 4 bases, with 11 bases remaining between them. The germline V gene has CDR1 DFQATT and CDR2 SNEGSKA (reference sequence). The CDR3 is CSAREIGGADTQYF. The CDR3 bases are TGCAGTGCTAGAGAAATAGGGGGGGCAGATACGCAGTATTTT.

This clonotype was found a few times. V usage is TRBV14 and J usage is TRBJ2-5; 11 bases fit TRBD1. The CDR3 covers 17 residues. The V and J ends lost 0 bases and 4 bases, in that order; junction bases with no gene match: 7. Germline lookup yields CDR1 SGHDN and CDR2 FVKESK. CDR3 loop: CASSQDVRTGGLETQYF. The CDR3 nucleotides are TGTGCCAGCAGCCAAGATGTCAGGACAGGGGGCTTAGAGACCCAGTACTTC.

The chain has TRBV7-2 and TRBJ1-2; unclear D gene. The germline V gene has CDR1 SGHTA and CDR2 FQGNSA. The CDR3 spans 12 residues. V gave up 0 bases and J gave up 5 bases, with 4 bases separating them. The CDR3 DNA is TGTGCCAGCAGCTTAGCTAGTTATGGCTACACCTTC. This codes for CASSLASYGYTF.

The rearrangement links TRBV7-2 to TRBJ2-1; 11 nucleotides line up with TRBD2. CDR1 SGHTA and CDR2 FQGNSA come from the germline V gene. The CDR3 length is 15 residues. Unmatched junction bases numbered 6, after V lost 4 bases and J lost 7 bases. The CDR3 DNA is TGTGCCAGCAGCTCCCAACTAGCGGGAGTGAATGAGCAGTTCTTC. Translated, it gives CASSSQLAGVNEQFF.

This clonotype was picked up a small number of times. The rearrangement uses TRBV20-1 and TRBJ2-3; 12 nucleotides agree with TRBD2. The ends lost 0 bases at V and 4 bases at J; junction bases unmatched: 8. This CDR3 spans 17 amino acids. From germline, CDR1 is DFQATT and CDR2 SNEGSKA (reference sequence). CDR3 DNA: TGCAGTGCTAGAGACAAGACTAGCGGGAGCACCCCAGATACGCAGTATTTT. This codes for CSARDKTSGSTPDTQYF.

This clonotype was found a few times. This chain joins TRBV7-2 and TRBJ2-2; TRBD2 is a possible D gene (5 bases). Trimming took off 1 base at V and 7 bases at J, with 13 bases between the two ends. The V gene's germline CDR1 is SGHTA and CDR2 FQGNSA. This CDR3 region has 15 residues. The CDR3 loop reads CASSLGGPVGGELFF. CDR3 in DNA: TGTGCCAGCAGCTTAGGAGGGCCAGTGGGCGGGGAGCTGTTTTTT.

The chain joins TRBV25-1 to TRBJ2-3; tentatively, D is TRBD2 (6 bases). V lost 6 bases and J 5 bases, leaving 21 bases between the germline ends. This CDR3 is 16 amino acids long. The germline V gene has CDR1 MGHDK and CDR2 SYGVNS. CDR3 residues: CASSPVGTPRLDTQYF. The CDR3 coding sequence is TGTGCCAGCAGCCCCGTCGGGACTCCCAGGTTAGATACGCAGTATTTT.

This clonotype was observed a handful of times. This chain links TRBV29-1 with TRBJ2-7; D is tentatively TRBD1 or TRBD2 (5 bases each). Trimming left V 4 bases short and J 5 bases short, with 9 bases between. The CDR3 extends over 11 amino acids. CDR1 SQVTM and CDR2 ANQGSEA come from the germline V gene. This CDR3 is CSVVRGNEQYV. CDR3 DNA: TGCAGCGTTGTGAGGGGCAACGAGCAGTACGTC.

Only a few counts were recorded for this clonotype. V and J are TRBV11-1 and TRBJ2-1; 10 positions match TRBD2. This CDR3 region has 16 residues. The germline CDR1 and CDR2 sequences are SGHAT and FQDESV (reference sequence). The trim removed 5 bases at V and 2 bases at J, leaving 6 bases unmatched. CDR3 coding DNA: TGTGCCAGCAGCCTATCGCTAGCGGGAGCCTACAATGAGCAGTTCTTC. It codes for CASSLSLAGAYNEQFF.

This clonotype was seen at least ten times. The chain combines TRBV29-1 with TRBJ2-5; D might be TRBD2 (6 bases). CDR3 length equals 14 residues. The germline V gene has CDR1 SQVTM and CDR2 ANQGSEA. Trimming pared 4 bases from V and 4 bases from J, leaving 16 bases between. CDR3 nucleotides: TGCAGCGTTGTGGACGGGAGACCGGTAGAGACCCAGTACTTC. Translation: CSVVDGRPVETQYF.